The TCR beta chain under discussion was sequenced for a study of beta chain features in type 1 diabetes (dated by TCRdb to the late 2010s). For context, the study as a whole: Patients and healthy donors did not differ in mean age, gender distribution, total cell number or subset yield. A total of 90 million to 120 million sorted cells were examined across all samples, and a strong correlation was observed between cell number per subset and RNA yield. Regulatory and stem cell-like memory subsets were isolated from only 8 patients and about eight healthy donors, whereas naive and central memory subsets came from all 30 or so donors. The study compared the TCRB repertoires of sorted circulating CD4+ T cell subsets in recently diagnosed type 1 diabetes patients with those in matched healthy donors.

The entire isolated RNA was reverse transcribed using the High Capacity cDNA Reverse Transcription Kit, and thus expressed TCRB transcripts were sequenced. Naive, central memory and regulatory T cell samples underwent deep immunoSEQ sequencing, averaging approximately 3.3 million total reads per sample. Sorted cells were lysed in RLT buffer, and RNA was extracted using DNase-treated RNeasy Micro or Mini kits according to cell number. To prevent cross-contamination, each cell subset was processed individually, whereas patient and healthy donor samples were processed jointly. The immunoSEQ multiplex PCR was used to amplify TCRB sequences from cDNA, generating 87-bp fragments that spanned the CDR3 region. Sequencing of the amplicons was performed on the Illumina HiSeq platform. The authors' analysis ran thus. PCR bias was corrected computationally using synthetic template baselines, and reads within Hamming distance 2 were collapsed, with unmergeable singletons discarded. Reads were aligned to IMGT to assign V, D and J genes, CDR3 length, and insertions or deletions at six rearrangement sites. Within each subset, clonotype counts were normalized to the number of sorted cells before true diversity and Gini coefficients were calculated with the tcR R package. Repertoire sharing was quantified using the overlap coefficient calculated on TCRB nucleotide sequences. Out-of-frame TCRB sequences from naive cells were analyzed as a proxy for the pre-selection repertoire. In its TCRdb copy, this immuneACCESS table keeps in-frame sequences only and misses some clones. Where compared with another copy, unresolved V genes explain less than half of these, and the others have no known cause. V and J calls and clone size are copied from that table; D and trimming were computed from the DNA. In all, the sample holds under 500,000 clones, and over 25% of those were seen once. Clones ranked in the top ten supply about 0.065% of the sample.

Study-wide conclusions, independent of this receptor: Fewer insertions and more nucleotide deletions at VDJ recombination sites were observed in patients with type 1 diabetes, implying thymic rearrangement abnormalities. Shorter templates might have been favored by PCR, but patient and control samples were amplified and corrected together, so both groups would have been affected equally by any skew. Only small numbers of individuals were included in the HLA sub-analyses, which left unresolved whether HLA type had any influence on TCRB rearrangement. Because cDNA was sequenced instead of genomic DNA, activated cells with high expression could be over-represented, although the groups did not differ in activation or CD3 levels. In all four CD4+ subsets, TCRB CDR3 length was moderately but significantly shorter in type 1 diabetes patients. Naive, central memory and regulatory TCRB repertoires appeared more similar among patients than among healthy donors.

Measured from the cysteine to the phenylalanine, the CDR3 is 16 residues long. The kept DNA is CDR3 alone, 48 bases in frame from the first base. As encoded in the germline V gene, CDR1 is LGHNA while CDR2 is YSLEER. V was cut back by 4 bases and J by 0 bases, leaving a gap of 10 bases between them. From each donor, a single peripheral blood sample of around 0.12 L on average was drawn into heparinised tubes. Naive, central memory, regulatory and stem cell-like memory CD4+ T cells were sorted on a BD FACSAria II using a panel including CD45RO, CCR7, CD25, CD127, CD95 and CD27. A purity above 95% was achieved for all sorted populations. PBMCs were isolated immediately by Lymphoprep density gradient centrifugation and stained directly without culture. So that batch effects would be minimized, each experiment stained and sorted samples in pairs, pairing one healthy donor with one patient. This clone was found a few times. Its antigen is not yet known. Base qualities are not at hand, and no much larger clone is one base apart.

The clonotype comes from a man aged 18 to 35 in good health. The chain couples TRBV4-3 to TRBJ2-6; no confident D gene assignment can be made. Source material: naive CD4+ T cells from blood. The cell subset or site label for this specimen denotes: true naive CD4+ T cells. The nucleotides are TGCGCCAGCAGCCGTAGCCGCAGCTCTGGGGCCAACGTCCTGACTTTC. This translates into CASSRSRSSGANVLTF.